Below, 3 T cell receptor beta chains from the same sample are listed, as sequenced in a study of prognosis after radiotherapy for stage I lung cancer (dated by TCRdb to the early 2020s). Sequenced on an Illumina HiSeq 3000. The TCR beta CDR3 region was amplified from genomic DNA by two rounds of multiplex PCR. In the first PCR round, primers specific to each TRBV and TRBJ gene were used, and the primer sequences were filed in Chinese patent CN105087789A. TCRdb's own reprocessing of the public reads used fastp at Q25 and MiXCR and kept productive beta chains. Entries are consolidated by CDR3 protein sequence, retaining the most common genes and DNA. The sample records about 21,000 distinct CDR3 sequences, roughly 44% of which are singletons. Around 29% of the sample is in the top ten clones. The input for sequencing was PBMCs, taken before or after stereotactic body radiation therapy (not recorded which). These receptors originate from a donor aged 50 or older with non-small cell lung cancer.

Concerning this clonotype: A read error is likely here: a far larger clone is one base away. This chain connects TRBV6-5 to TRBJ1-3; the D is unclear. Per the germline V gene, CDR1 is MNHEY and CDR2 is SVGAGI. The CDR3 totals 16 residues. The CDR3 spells CASTPTIGLSRNTIYF. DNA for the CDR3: TGTGCCAGCACCCCCACGATAGGGCTCTCTCGAAACACCATATATTTT.

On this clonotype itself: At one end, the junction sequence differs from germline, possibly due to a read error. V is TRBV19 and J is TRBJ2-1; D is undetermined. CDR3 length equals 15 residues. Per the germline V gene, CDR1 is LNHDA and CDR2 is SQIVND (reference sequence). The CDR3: CASSIDVEPYDEQFF. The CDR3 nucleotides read TGTGCCAGTAGTATAGACGTGGAACCCTACGATGAGCAGTTCTTC.

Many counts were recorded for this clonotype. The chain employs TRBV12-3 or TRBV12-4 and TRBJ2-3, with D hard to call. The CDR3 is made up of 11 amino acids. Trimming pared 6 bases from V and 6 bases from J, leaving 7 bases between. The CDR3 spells CASREGDTQYF. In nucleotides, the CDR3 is TGTGCCAGCAGGGAAGGGGATACGCAGTATTTT.